Below are 11 T cell receptor beta chains sequenced from a single sample in a study of T cell changes during pregnancy in multiple sclerosis. Libraries were prepared by immunoSEQ multiplex PCR; TCRdb keeps only in-frame clonotypes and omits some of them. Here the sample spans about 40,000 clones, about 92% being singletons. The sequencing here drew on CD8+ T cells from peripheral blood mononuclear cells, taken in the first trimester of pregnancy. The receptors come from a female donor with multiple sclerosis, enrolled in a pregnancy study.

The chain recombines TRBV5-1 with TRBJ2-7, with 7 bases aligning to TRBD1. J gave up 3 bases and V 1 base, and 1 base lay outside the gene matches. The CDR3 length is 13 residues. CDR1 and CDR2 (germline): SGHRS, YFSETQ. CDR3 in DNA: TGCGCCAGCAGCTTGACAGGGGTCTACGAGCAGTACTTC. Amino acids: CASSLTGVYEQYF.

V is TRBV5-8 and J is TRBJ2-5; 11 nucleotides match TRBD1. The ends lost 4 bases at V and 5 bases at J; junction bases unmatched: 7. CDR1 and CDR2 (germline): SGHTS, YDEGEE. This CDR3 spans 15 amino acids. DNA for the CDR3: TGTGCCAGCAGCAAAGGACAGGGGGCGGAGGAGACCCAGTACTTC. This codes for CASSKGQGAEETQYF.

This chain connects TRBV11-2 to TRBJ1-2; no reliable D call. The germline CDR1 and CDR2 sequences are SGHAT and FQNNGV. V was clipped by 0 bases and J by 8 bases, with 7 bases between them. This CDR3 is 12 amino acids long. CDR3 in DNA: TGTGCCAGCAGCTTAGATCGGCGGGGCTACACCTTC. Its protein product is CASSLDRRGYTF.

The chain is built from TRBV5-1 and TRBJ2-1; maybe TRBD2 (5 bases). Germline V gene lookup returns CDR1 SGHRS and CDR2 YFSETQ. This CDR3 comprises 12 residues. The CDR3 reads CRSPLRGNEQFF. The CDR3, as DNA: TGCCGATCGCCCCTCCGGGGAAATGAGCAGTTCTTC. The full variable domain, its missing parts supplied by reference TRBV5-1 and TRBJ2-1, is KAGVTQTPRYLIKTRGQQVTLSCSPISGHRSVSWYQQTPGQGLQFLFEYFSETQRNKGNFPGRFSGRQFSNSRSEMNVSTLELGDSALYLCRSPLRGNEQFFGPGTRLTVL.

The V gene is TRBV6-5, the J gene TRBJ2-7; D unresolved. Per the germline V gene, CDR1 is MNHEY and CDR2 is SVGAGI. CDR3 size: 15 residues. The V and J ends lost 5 bases and 0 bases respectively, with 14 bases between them. CDR3 sequence: CASSAQALSSYEQYF. The CDR3 DNA reads TGTGCCAGCAGTGCCCAGGCCTTGAGCTCCTACGAGCAGTACTTC.

The chain employs TRBV29-1 and TRBJ2-7, with 8 positions matching TRBD1. The CDR3 runs 15 residues. V lost 0 bases, J lost 2 bases, and 6 bases stayed unmatched. Germline V gives CDR1 SQVTM, CDR2 ANQGSEA. CDR3 nucleotides: TGCAGCGTTGAAGATGGGACAGGACCTACCTACGAGCAGTACTTC. Its protein product is CSVEDGTGPTYEQYF.

This clone was seen only once. The chain combines TRBV19 with TRBJ2-7; 8 bases are shared with TRBD1. Germline V gives CDR1 LNHDA, CDR2 SQIVND (reference sequence). The CDR3 sequence is 13 residues long. V lost 9 bases and J lost 5; bases outside the gene matches: 9. DNA of the CDR3: TGTGCCAGCCATGGGCAGGGGGCCCACGAGCAGTACTTC. It encodes CASHGQGAHEQYF. Combining the CDR3 with reference TRBV19 and TRBJ2-7 gives the whole variable domain DGGITQSPKYLFRKEGQNVTLSCEQNLNHDAMYWYRQDPGQGLRLIYYSQIVNDFQKGDIAEGYSVSREKKESFPLTVTSAQKNPTAFYLCASHGQGAHEQYFGPGTRLTVT.

The chain recombines TRBV7-9 with TRBJ2-5; perhaps TRBD1 as D (6 bases). Germline values: CDR1 SEHNR, CDR2 FQNEAQ (reference sequence). The CDR3 has 16 amino acids. Trimming removed 1 base at V and 1 base at J, with 13 bases between. The CDR3 protein is CASSLGTVNIQETQYF. In DNA form, the CDR3 reads TGTGCCAGCAGCTTAGGGACAGTAAATATCCAAGAGACCCAGTACTTC.

The rearrangement joins TRBV7-2 to TRBJ1-5; D may be TRBD1 (6 bases). V was shortened by 1 base and J by 0 bases, with 10 bases between the two germline ends. CDR3 length equals 16 residues. Germline assignment: CDR1 SGHTA and CDR2 FQGNSA. The CDR3 sequence: CASSLGGPYSNQPQHF. The CDR3 region has the DNA TGTGCCAGCAGCTTAGGGGGGCCTTATAGCAATCAGCCCCAGCATTTT. The complete variable domain, with remaining parts taken from reference TRBV7-2 and TRBJ1-5, reads GAGVSQSPSNKVTEKGKDVELRCDPISGHTALYWYRQSLGQGLEFLIYFQGNSAPDKSGLPSDRFSAERTGGSVSTLTIQRTQQEDSAVYLCASSLGGPYSNQPQHFGDGTRLSIL.

The V gene is TRBV15, the J gene TRBJ1-5, with 7 bases aligning to TRBD1. CDR3 length: 11 amino acids. CDR1 LNHNV and CDR2 YYDKDF come from the germline V gene (reference sequence). Unmatched junction bases numbered 2, after V lost 9 bases and J lost 6 bases. This chain's CDR3 is CATGGFQPQHF. CDR3 DNA sequence: TGTGCCACAGGGGGCTTTCAGCCCCAGCATTTT.

This clone was seen once. V and J are TRBV23-1 and TRBJ1-5; 9 bases are a match to TRBD1. TRBV23-1 qualifies as an ORF whose function is uncertain. The CDR3 length is 15 residues. V was clipped by 2 bases and J by 4 bases; unmatched bases: 3. As DNA, the CDR3 is TGCGCCAGCAGTCAAACAGGGGGCGGTAATCAGCCCCAGCATTTT. This gives the protein CASSQTGGGNQPQHF.